Below, 18 T cell receptor beta chains from the same sample are listed, as sequenced in a study of OX40 agonist ivuxolimab in advanced cancers. The method was the immunoSEQ multiplex PCR assay. The clones in this table, taken by TCRdb from immuneACCESS, are in-frame only. Not every clone is retained; where verified, under half of the shortfall comes from an unresolved V gene, and the cause of the rest is unknown. This sample holds 6,500 or so clones; about four fifths were observed only once. The ten most abundant clones make up about 28% of the sample. The sequencing used CD4+ or CD8+ T cells sorted from blood, collected in a trial of the OX40 agonist ivuxolimab. The receptors shown here come from an adult with an advanced solid tumor such as melanoma, head and neck, liver or kidney cancer.

This sequence joins TRBV28 and TRBJ2-1; D unclear. The CDR3 is 12 amino acids. The V gene's germline CDR1 is MDHEN and CDR2 SYDVKM. Trimming took off 4 bases at V and 7 bases at J, with 8 bases between the two ends. The CDR3 loop reads CASSWYPNEQFF. The CDR3 DNA sequence: TGTGCCAGCAGTTGGTATCCTAATGAGCAGTTCTTC.

The V call is TRBV7-2, the J call TRBJ2-7; 9 bases match TRBD1. Germline values: CDR1 SGHTA, CDR2 FQGNSA. Unmatched junction bases numbered 6, after V lost 5 bases and J lost 7 bases. The CDR3 is 13 amino acids. CDR3 nucleotide sequence: TGTGCCAGCAGCGCGGACAGGGGCAGGGAGCAGTACTTC. Protein: CASSADRGREQYF.

This clone occurred once. The rearrangement joins TRBV4-3 to TRBJ2-5; 8 bases are a match to TRBD1. The CDR3 covers 14 residues. In germline, CDR1 is LGHNA, CDR2 YSLEER. Trimming at V came to 3 bases and at J to 3 bases, leaving 3 bases not matched to a gene. CDR3 coding DNA: TGCGCCAGCAGCCAGGACAGGGTGGAAGAGACCCAGTACTTC. It specifies CASSQDRVEETQYF.

This clone was seen more than once but under ten times. The chain links TRBV27 to TRBJ2-3; a weak D match, TRBD1 (6 bases). Trimming removed 3 bases at V and 4 bases at J, with 11 bases between. Germline CDR1 and CDR2: MNHEY and SMNVEV (reference sequence). This CDR3 contains 14 residues. DNA for the CDR3: TGTGCCAGCAGTTTGGGCGAGGGGGCAGATACGCAGTATTTT. Translating gives CASSLGEGADTQYF.

The chain carries TRBV9 and TRBJ1-1; 8 bases line up with TRBD1. The length of the CDR3 is 13 residues. Germline-derived CDR1 and CDR2 are SGDLS and YYNGEE. V shed 4 bases and J 3 bases; nucleotides not matched to a gene: 2. The CDR3 region has the DNA TGTGCCAGCAGCCCAGGGGGCTACACTGAAGCTTTCTTT. Its translation is CASSPGGYTEAFF.

This clone was observed a single time. The V call is TRBV13, the J call TRBJ2-5; TRBD2 aligns across 10 bases. The germline V gene has CDR1 PRHDT and CDR2 FYEKMQ (reference sequence). The CDR3 runs to 16 residues. With 5 bases clipped from V and 5 bases from J, the junction kept 11 bases outside the gene matches. The CDR3 sequence is CASSTRTSGQWETQYF. The CDR3 DNA reads TGTGCCAGCAGCACCAGGACTAGCGGACAATGGGAGACCCAGTACTTC.

The rearrangement links TRBV9 to TRBJ2-5; no definite D call. The V and J ends lost 0 bases and 0 bases respectively, with 6 bases between them. The CDR3 loop spans 14 amino acids. Germline V gives CDR1 SGDLS, CDR2 YYNGEE. The CDR3 here is CASSVGTYQETQYF. The CDR3 DNA sequence: TGTGCCAGCAGCGTAGGGACCTACCAAGAGACCCAGTACTTC.

The chain carries TRBV5-1 and TRBJ2-1; 8 bases align to TRBD2. V lost 0 bases to trimming and J lost 6 bases; unmatched junction nucleotides: 2. Germline V CDR1 and CDR2: SGHRS, YFSETQ. The CDR3 is 14 residues long. Written as DNA, the CDR3 is TGCGCCAGCAGCTTGGAAGGGACTAGCAATGAGCAGTTCTTC. Amino acid sequence: CASSLEGTSNEQFF.

The genes are TRBV9 and TRBJ2-1; D is possibly TRBD2 (5 bases). The CDR3 is 16 amino acids. V dropped 4 bases and J dropped 9 bases, with 23 bases sitting between them. Germline V gene lookup returns CDR1 SGDLS and CDR2 YYNGEE. This chain's CDR3 is CASSPHPGGLSSEQFF. Written as DNA, the CDR3 is TGTGCCAGCAGCCCTCACCCTGGAGGACTCTCAAGTGAGCAGTTCTTC.

V is TRBV28 and J is TRBJ1-1, with D hard to call. V lost 5 bases to trimming and J lost 3 bases, with 13 bases between them. CDR1 MDHEN and CDR2 SYDVKM come from the germline V gene. This CDR3 is 14 amino acids long. In DNA form, the CDR3 reads TGTGCCAGCAGTCCCTATGGTAGGGACACTGAAGCTTTCTTT. As protein: CASSPYGRDTEAFF.

The chain joins TRBV5-5 to TRBJ2-7, with TRBD2 matching over 9 bases. Germline CDR1 and CDR2: SGHKS and YYEKEE (reference sequence). The CDR3 runs to 15 residues. The ends lost 2 bases at V and 0 bases at J; junction bases unmatched: 3. Here the CDR3 DNA reads TGTGCCAGCAGCTTACTAGCGGGCCTCTCCTACGAGCAGTACTTC. Translation: CASSLLAGLSYEQYF.

The chain couples TRBV2 to TRBJ2-1; D remains ambiguous. V shed 8 bases and J shed 2 bases, with 16 bases lying between them. CDR3 length equals 15 residues. The V gene's germline CDR1 is SNHLY and CDR2 FYNNEI. This CDR3 reads CASLGSPAAYNEQFF. CDR3 in DNA: TGTGCCAGCCTGGGGTCGCCAGCAGCCTACAATGAGCAGTTCTTC. The whole variable domain, filled in from reference TRBV2 and TRBJ2-1, reads EPEVTQTPSHQVTQMGQEVILRCVPISNHLYFYWYRQILGQKVEFLVSFYNNEISEKSEIFDDQFSVERPDGSNFTLKIRSTKLEDSAMYFCASLGSPAAYNEQFFGPGTRLTVL.

This clone was seen just once. This sequence joins TRBV2 and TRBJ1-6; D is uncertain. The CDR3 extends over 19 amino acids. Trimming pared 4 bases from V and 6 bases from J, leaving 25 bases between. Germline-derived CDR1 and CDR2 are SNHLY and FYNNEI. The CDR3 DNA is TGTGCCAGCAGTGTAGCTTTAGTAATGGCGAAAGAGGCTAATTCACCCCTCCACTTT. It codes for CASSVALVMAKEANSPLHF.

The V gene is TRBV30, the J gene TRBJ1-3; possible D gene TRBD1, 6 bases. V was clipped by 5 bases and J by 0 bases, with 17 bases between them. Germline CDR1 GTSNPN, CDR2 SVGIG (reference sequence). CDR3 length: 16 residues. CDR3: CAWPLGQLLSGNTIYF. The CDR3 DNA reads TGTGCCTGGCCGTTAGGACAGCTCCTCTCTGGAAACACCATATATTTT.

The chain joins TRBV11-2 to TRBJ2-3, with a weak D call TRBD1 (6 bases). This CDR3 has 16 residues. Trimming took 4 bases from V and 7 from J, leaving 21 bases between them. The V gene's germline CDR1 is SGHAT and CDR2 FQNNGV. CDR3 nucleotide sequence: TGTGCCAGCAGCTCAAGGTGGGGGCACCTGGGAAATACGCAGTATTTT. Amino acid sequence: CASSSRWGHLGNTQYF.

This clone has a single count. The rearrangement links TRBV14 to TRBJ1-1; D is undetermined. The germline V gene has CDR1 SGHDN and CDR2 FVKESK. V lost 0 bases to trimming and J lost 1 base, with 12 bases between them. The CDR3 length is 16 residues. The CDR3 nucleotides read TGTGCCAGCAGCCAAGACGAGGCGATCCCGAACACTGAAGCTTTCTTT. Translated: CASSQDEAIPNTEAFF.

CDR3 DNA: TGTGCCAGCAGTTACGATGGGATCGAAGCTTTCTTT. Its translation: CASSYDGIEAFF. J is TRBJ1-1 and V is TRBV6-5, with D uncertain. The CDR3 has 12 amino acids. The germline V gene encodes CDR1 MNHEY and CDR2 SVGAGI. V was trimmed by 2 bases and J by 8 bases, leaving 9 bases between them.

The chain has TRBV19 and TRBJ1-3; D remains unclear. Germline loops: CDR1 LNHDA, CDR2 SQIVND (reference sequence). V shed 5 bases and J shed 2 bases, with 7 bases lying between them. There are 13 residues in the CDR3. The CDR3 here is CASSSHTGNTIYF. CDR3 DNA sequence: TGTGCCAGTAGTTCCCACACTGGAAACACCATATATTTT.